The clone carrying this TCR beta chain was observed a few times. Its antigen is not known. This specimen belongs to a study of CD8 T cells in ankylosing spondylitis. General study results and limits: CD8+ disease-linked clones were present at relatively low frequencies in blood. The clones that were linked to disease were reported to be significantly enriched in matched synovial fluid samples from ankylosing spondylitis patients.

Molecular-barcoded quantitative 5'-RACE produced these TCR beta libraries. One entry per CDR3 protein, called by TCRdb with MiXCR from the 5' RACE reads. In the table there are about 350,000 distinct CDR3 sequences, more than 20% of which are singletons. After removal of 6 bases from V and 8 bases from J, the junction contained 7 bases not matched to a gene. CDR3 size: 13 residues. Germline assignment: CDR1 DFQATT and CDR2 SNEGSKA (reference sequence). This clonotype was sampled from a male donor with ankylosing spondylitis or in good health (not recorded which). The chain uses TRBV20-1 and TRBJ2-4; 10 bases are a match to TRBD1. Sequenced input: blood, either unsorted or a sorted T cell fraction (not recorded which). The CDR3 sequence is CSAPRDRGDIQYF. The DNA of the CDR3 is TGCAGTGCCCCCCGGGACAGGGGAGACATTCAGTACTTC.